A single sample gave rise to the 9 T cell receptor beta chains below, sequenced in a study of technical replicates of blood from a few donors. The table came from immunoSEQ multiplex PCR; TCRdb's copy has only in-frame clones and leaves some out. Of about 84,000 clones in the sample, about 97% were seen once. The sample consisted of T cells isolated from PBMCs. The receptors were sampled from a human donor in good health.

V gene TRBV7-9 combines with J gene TRBJ2-5, with TRBD1 matching over 8 bases. Per the germline V gene, CDR1 is SEHNR and CDR2 is FQNEAQ (reference sequence). Losses at the gene ends were 5 bases for V and 1 base for J; bases not matched to a gene: 6. This CDR3 is 15 amino acids long. CDR3 amino acids: CASSPRDRRQETQYF. The CDR3 DNA reads as TGTGCCAGCAGCCCCCGGGACAGGCGCCAAGAGACCCAGTACTTC. Full variable domain (missing parts from reference TRBV7-9 and TRBJ2-5): DTGVSQNPRHKITKRGQNVTFRCDPISEHNRLYWYRQTLGQGPEFLTYFQNEAQLEKSRLLSDRFSAERPKGSFSTLEIQRTEQGDSAMYLCASSPRDRRQETQYFGPGTRLLVL.

Here the CDR3 DNA reads TGTGCCAGCAGCGTAGGCGTAGCGGGCGCCGGGGAGCTGTTTTTT. This sequence encodes CASSVGVAGAGELFF. The J gene is TRBJ2-2, the V gene TRBV9, with 7 positions matching TRBD2. The junction had 5 bases not matched to a gene; V was cut back by 0 bases and J by 6 bases. Germline V lookup: CDR1 SGDLS, CDR2 YYNGEE. The length of the CDR3 is 15 residues.

This chain connects TRBV6-5 to TRBJ2-7; a possible D gene is TRBD1 (5 bases). V was pared by 0 bases and J by 2 bases, with 8 bases between. The CDR3 is made up of 14 amino acids. Germline CDR1 is MNHEY and CDR2 is SVGAGI. CDR3 bases: TGTGCCAGCAGTTACTCCAGGGCAGCCTACGAGCAGTACTTC. This translates into CASSYSRAAYEQYF.

J is TRBJ2-7 and V is TRBV27; TRBD2 agrees at 11 bases. J was trimmed by 4 bases and V by 6 bases; bases with no gene match: 8. CDR3 length: 15 amino acids. From germline, CDR1 is MNHEY and CDR2 SMNVEV (reference sequence). CDR3 protein: CASRPTSGGGYEQYF. The CDR3 region has the DNA TGTGCCAGCAGGCCCACTAGCGGGGGTGGGTACGAGCAGTACTTC.

V usage is TRBV5-6 and J usage is TRBJ2-1; TRBD1 agrees at 9 bases. Germline-derived CDR1 and CDR2 are SGHDT and YYEEEE. CDR3 size: 16 residues. Unmatched junction bases numbered 9, after V lost 2 bases and J lost 6 bases. The CDR3 DNA sequence: TGTGCCAGCAGCTTTTATTTGACAGGGGGTGGCAATGAGCAGTTCTTC. Protein product: CASSFYLTGGGNEQFF.

The chain uses TRBV15 and TRBJ2-7, with D possibly being TRBD1 (5 bases). Trimming took off 5 bases at V and 0 bases at J, with 11 bases between the two ends. In germline, CDR1 is LNHNV, CDR2 YYDKDF (reference sequence). The CDR3 totals 14 residues. DNA for the CDR3: TGTGCCACCAGCTCGGACATGAGCTCCTACGAGCAGTACTTC. As protein: CATSSDMSSYEQYF. The full variable domain, in which reference TRBV15 and TRBJ2-7 provide the parts outside the CDR3, is DAMVIQNPRYQVTQFGKPVTLSCSQTLNHNVMYWYQQKSSQAPKLLFHYYDKDFNNEADTPDNFQSRRPNTSFCFLDIRSPGLGDTAMYLCATSSDMSSYEQYFGPGTRLTVT.

The J gene is TRBJ2-7, the V gene TRBV5-1; 9 bases map to TRBD2. The V and J ends lost 2 bases and 3 bases, in that order; junction bases with no gene match: 6. The CDR3 runs 15 residues. Germline CDR1 is SGHRS and CDR2 is YFSETQ. The CDR3 nucleotides are TGCGCCAGCAGCTTATCCGGGACTAGCAGCTACGAGCAGTACTTC. This encodes CASSLSGTSSYEQYF.

The chain joins TRBV2 to TRBJ2-1; TRBD1 matches at 7 bases. Germline V CDR1 and CDR2: SNHLY, FYNNEI. The CDR3 covers 12 residues. The trim removed 4 bases at V and 9 bases at J, leaving 3 bases unmatched. The CDR3 coding sequence is TGTGCCAGCAGTGGACAGGGTACTGAGCAGTTCTTC. This gives the protein CASSGQGTEQFF.

The chain uses TRBV27 and TRBJ2-5; maybe TRBD2 (6 bases). V was pared by 6 bases and J by 1 base, with 18 bases between. Germline values: CDR1 MNHEY, CDR2 SMNVEV (reference sequence). The CDR3 extends over 16 amino acids. The CDR3 region is CASSPIPQGGQETQYF. CDR3 nucleotides: TGTGCCAGCAGCCCCATTCCCCAGGGAGGCCAAGAGACCCAGTACTTC.